This entry lists 18 T cell receptor beta chains sequenced from one sample in a study of PD-1 blockade in mismatch repair-deficient tumors. Sequenced by immunoSEQ multiplex PCR; TCRdb stores in-frame clones only, minus some. The table shows 120,000 or so clones, with more than 70% occurring only once. Sequenced material: peripheral blood, taken just under 74 weeks after starting pembrolizumab. The receptors were gathered from an adult with mismatch repair-deficient cancer.

The chain has TRBV7-8 and TRBJ2-7; tentatively, D is TRBD1 or TRBD2 (5 bases each). Germline V lookup: CDR1 SGHVS, CDR2 FQNEAQ. The CDR3 is 15 amino acids. V shed 5 bases and J shed 5 bases, with 19 bases lying between them. CDR3 sequence (DNA): TGTGCCAGCAGCCCGTGGGGACCCTCGGCCCACGAGCAGTACTTC. Translated, it gives CASSPWGPSAHEQYF. Full variable domain (rest looked up from reference TRBV7-8 and TRBJ2-7): GAGVSQSPRYKVAKRGQDVALRCDPISGHVSLFWYQQALGQGPEFLTYFQNEAQLDKSGLPSDRFFAERPEGSVSTLKIQRTQQEDSAVYLCASSPWGPSAHEQYFGPGTRLTVT.

The V gene is TRBV27, the J gene TRBJ2-1; 8 nucleotides line up with TRBD2. This CDR3 spans 15 amino acids. With V trimmed by 7 bases and J by 8 bases, 13 bases remained unmatched. Germline V gene data show CDR1 as MNHEY and CDR2 as SMNVEV (reference sequence). DNA of the CDR3: TGTGCCAGCACCTCCTTGGGACTAGTTCGCGATGAGCAGTTCTTC. Its translation: CASTSLGLVRDEQFF.

V and J are TRBV5-1 and TRBJ2-1, with 9 bases aligning to TRBD1. V lost 4 bases to trimming and J lost 7 bases; unmatched junction nucleotides: 9. CDR1 is SGHRS and CDR2 is YFSETQ in the germline V gene. CDR3 length: 15 amino acids. CDR3 in amino acids: CASSAPGQGLNEQFF. Here the CDR3 DNA reads TGCGCCAGCAGCGCACCCGGACAGGGGTTAAATGAGCAGTTCTTC.

This clone was picked up one time. Other DNA sequences within the sample encode an identical CDR3. The chain links TRBV5-1 to TRBJ2-7; D is perhaps TRBD1 or TRBD2 (5 bases each). Looked up from germline, CDR1 is SGHRS and CDR2 is YFSETQ. CDR3 length: 14 amino acids. V lost 0 bases to trimming and J lost 2 bases, with 9 bases between them. CDR3 protein: CASSLAGTTYEQYF. CDR3 sequence (DNA): TGCGCCAGCAGCTTGGCCGGGACCACCTACGAGCAGTACTTC.

V gene TRBV30 combines with J gene TRBJ2-2; D ambiguous. CDR3 length equals 16 residues. CDR1 is GTSNPN and CDR2 is SVGIG in the germline V gene (reference sequence). V lost 5 bases to trimming and J lost 0 bases, with 16 bases between them. CDR3 coding DNA: TGTGCCTGGGGCCATGACGCAGGATCGAACACCGGGGAGCTGTTTTTT. This gives the protein CAWGHDAGSNTGELFF.

This chain uses TRBV10-3 with TRBJ1-1; TRBD1 agrees at 11 bases. There are 16 residues in the CDR3. V lost 5 bases, J lost 0 bases, and 5 bases stayed unmatched. The V gene's germline CDR1 is ENHRY and CDR2 SYGVKD. The CDR3 nucleotides are TGTGCCATCAGTTCCGGGACAGGGGGGGTGAACACTGAAGCTTTCTTT. This codes for CAISSGTGGVNTEAFF.

This clone has just a few counts. J is TRBJ1-5 and V is TRBV4-1; D not certain. The CDR3 sequence is 13 residues long. Trimming pared 0 bases from V and 7 bases from J, leaving 7 bases between. CDR1 and CDR2 (germline): MGHRA, YSYEKL. CDR3 coding DNA: TGCGCCAGCAGCCAAGATCAAGGGCAGCCCCAGCATTTT. Amino acids: CASSQDQGQPQHF.

This clone occurred a few times. The V gene is TRBV11-1, the J gene TRBJ2-2; tentative D call: TRBD2 (6 bases). The CDR3 covers 16 residues. CDR1 and CDR2 from the germline V gene are SGHAT and FQDESV (reference sequence). Trimming removed 1 base at V and 4 bases at J, with 13 bases between. The CDR3 DNA reads TGTGCCAGCAGCTTAGGAGTTGCGCGGGGCACCGGGGAGCTGTTTTTT. It specifies CASSLGVARGTGELFF.

The rearrangement links TRBV2 to TRBJ1-4; 7 positions match TRBD1. Germline V CDR1 and CDR2: SNHLY, FYNNEI. V lost 5 bases and J lost 7; bases outside the gene matches: 7. This CDR3 is built from 14 residues. The CDR3 reads CASSLGQFGEKLFF. Written as DNA, the CDR3 is TGTGCCAGCAGTCTGGGACAGTTCGGTGAAAAACTGTTTTTT. The whole variable domain, remainder taken from reference TRBV2 and TRBJ1-4, is EPEVTQTPSHQVTQMGQEVILRCVPISNHLYFYWYRQILGQKVEFLVSFYNNEISEKSEIFDDQFSVERPDGSNFTLKIRSTKLEDSAMYFCASSLGQFGEKLFFGSGTQLSVL.

V gene TRBV10-1 combines with J gene TRBJ2-1; D is unclear. The V end lost 3 bases, the J end lost 8 bases, and 11 bases lay between the germline ends. The CDR3 consists of 13 residues. Germline V gene lookup returns CDR1 WNHNN and CDR2 SYGVQD (reference sequence). The CDR3 coding sequence is TGCGCCAGCAGTGATACTACCGAGGATGAGCAGTTCTTC. Protein product: CASSDTTEDEQFF.

This clone showed up just a few times. This chain uses TRBV30 with TRBJ2-1; 13 bases line up with TRBD2. The germline V gene has CDR1 GTSNPN and CDR2 SVGIG (reference sequence). V lost 8 bases to trimming and J lost 9 bases; unmatched junction nucleotides: 7. CDR3 length equals 13 residues. This chain's CDR3 is CAVGLAGVTEQFF. For the CDR3, the DNA is TGTGCCGTTGGACTAGCGGGAGTGACTGAGCAGTTCTTC.

This clone turned up a few times. The V and J genes are TRBV30 and TRBJ1-2; D uncertain. Per the germline V gene, CDR1 is GTSNPN and CDR2 is SVGIG (reference sequence). This CDR3 region has 15 residues. V lost 2 bases to trimming and J lost 7 bases, with 20 bases between them. The CDR3 loop reads CAWSRAASGQSGYTF. The CDR3 nucleotides are TGTGCCTGGAGTCGAGCGGCGTCGGGTCAGAGTGGCTACACCTTC.

This rearrangement joins TRBV5-6 to TRBJ2-1, with D possibly being TRBD1 or TRBD2 (6 bases each). Germline V gene lookup returns CDR1 SGHDT and CDR2 YYEEEE. The CDR3 contains 16 residues. V was shortened by 3 bases and J by 7 bases, with 20 bases between the two germline ends. The CDR3 region is CASSSLGGGSGNEQFF. As DNA, the CDR3 is TGTGCCAGCAGCTCCTTAGGGGGAGGTAGCGGAAATGAGCAGTTCTTC.

The rearrangement links TRBV4-1 to TRBJ2-7; 9 bases are a match to TRBD2. CDR3 length: 17 residues. Trimming took 0 bases from V and 9 from J; bases not matched to a gene: 15. Germline CDR1 MGHRA, CDR2 YSYEKL. The CDR3 loop reads CASSQDLSGGLDIVQYF. The DNA of the CDR3 is TGCGCCAGCAGCCAAGATCTTAGCGGGGGACTAGATATAGTGCAGTACTTC.

This chain connects TRBV18 to TRBJ1-2; 8 bases match TRBD1. The V gene's germline CDR1 is KGHSH and CDR2 LQKENI. V lost 6 bases to trimming and J lost 3 bases; unmatched junction nucleotides: 9. CDR3 length: 15 residues. In DNA, the CDR3 is TGTGCCAGCTCGCCAACCCTACAGGGGGACTATGGCTACACCTTC. It encodes CASSPTLQGDYGYTF.

This chain links TRBV7-9 with TRBJ2-2; D not certain. The CDR3 has 17 amino acids. In germline, CDR1 is SEHNR, CDR2 FQNEAQ (reference sequence). Between the trimmed V and J ends, which lost 2 bases and 1 base, there was a span of 14 bases. As DNA, the CDR3 is TGTGCCAGCAGCTTACTACGGACGACTTTGAACACCGGGGAGCTGTTTTTT. This gives the protein CASSLLRTTLNTGELFF.

This sequence joins TRBV5-1 and TRBJ1-1, with 8 bases lining up with TRBD1. The J segment lost 3 bases and the V segment lost 6 bases, leaving 10 bases of the junction unmatched. CDR3 length: 15 amino acids. Per the germline V gene, CDR1 is SGHRS and CDR2 is YFSETQ. The CDR3 loop is CASTLLQGAYTEAFF. The CDR3 DNA is TGCGCCAGCACCTTACTCCAGGGGGCTTACACTGAAGCTTTCTTT.

V usage is TRBV14 and J usage is TRBJ2-3; D is unresolved. Looked up from germline, CDR1 is SGHDN and CDR2 is FVKESK. The V gene lost 2 bases and the J gene lost 2 bases, with 14 bases spanning the gap. This CDR3 is built from 16 residues. Written as DNA, the CDR3 is TGTGCCAGCAGCCAATTCATCGGGCAGTTCACAGATACGCAGTATTTT. It encodes CASSQFIGQFTDTQYF.